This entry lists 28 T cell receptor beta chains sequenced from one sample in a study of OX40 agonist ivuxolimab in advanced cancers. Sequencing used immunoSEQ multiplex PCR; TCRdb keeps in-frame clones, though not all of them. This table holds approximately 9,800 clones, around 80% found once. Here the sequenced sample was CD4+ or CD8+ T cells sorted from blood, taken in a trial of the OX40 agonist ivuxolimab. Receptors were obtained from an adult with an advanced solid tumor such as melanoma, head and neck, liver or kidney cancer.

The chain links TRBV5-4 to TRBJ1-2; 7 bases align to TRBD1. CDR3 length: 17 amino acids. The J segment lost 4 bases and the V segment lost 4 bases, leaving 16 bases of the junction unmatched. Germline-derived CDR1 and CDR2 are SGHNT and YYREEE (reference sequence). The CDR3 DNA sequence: TGTGCCAGCAGCCCCGAAACAGGGGCAAAAGGTGGCTATGGCTACACCTTC. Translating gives CASSPETGAKGGYGYTF. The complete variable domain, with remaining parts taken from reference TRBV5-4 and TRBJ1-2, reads ETGVTQSPTHLIKTRGQQVTLRCSSQSGHNTVSWYQQALGQGPQFIFQYYREEENGRGNFPPRFSGLQFPNYSSELNVNALELDDSALYLCASSPETGAKGGYGYTFGSGTRLTVV.

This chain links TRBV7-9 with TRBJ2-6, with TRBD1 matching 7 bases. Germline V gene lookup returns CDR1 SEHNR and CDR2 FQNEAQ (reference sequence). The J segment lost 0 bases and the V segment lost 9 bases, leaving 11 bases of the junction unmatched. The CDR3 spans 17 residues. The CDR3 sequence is CASTGDSPISGANVLTF. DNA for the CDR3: TGTGCCAGTACCGGGGACAGCCCCATCTCTGGGGCCAACGTCCTGACTTTC.

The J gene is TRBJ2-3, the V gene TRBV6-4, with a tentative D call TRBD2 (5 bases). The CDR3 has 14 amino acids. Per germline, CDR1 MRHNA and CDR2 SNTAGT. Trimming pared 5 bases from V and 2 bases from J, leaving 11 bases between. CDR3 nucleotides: TGTGCCAGCAGTCCGAACGGACTCACAGATACGCAGTATTTT. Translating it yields CASSPNGLTDTQYF.

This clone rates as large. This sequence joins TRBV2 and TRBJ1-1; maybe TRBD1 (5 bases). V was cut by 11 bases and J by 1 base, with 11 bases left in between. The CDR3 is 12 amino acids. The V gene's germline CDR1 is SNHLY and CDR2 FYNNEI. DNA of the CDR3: TGTGCCCCGGGGCAGACGAACACTGAAGCTTTCTTT. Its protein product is CAPGQTNTEAFF.

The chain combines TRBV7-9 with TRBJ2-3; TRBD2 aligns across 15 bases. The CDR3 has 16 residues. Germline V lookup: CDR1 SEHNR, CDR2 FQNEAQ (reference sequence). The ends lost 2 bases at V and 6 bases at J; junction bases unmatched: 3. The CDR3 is CASSLHGLAGGDTQYF. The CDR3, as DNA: TGTGCCAGCAGCTTACACGGACTAGCGGGAGGGGATACGCAGTATTTT. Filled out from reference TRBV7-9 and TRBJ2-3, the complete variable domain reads DTGVSQNPRHKITKRGQNVTFRCDPISEHNRLYWYRQTLGQGPEFLTYFQNEAQLEKSRLLSDRFSAERPKGSFSTLEIQRTEQGDSAMYLCASSLHGLAGGDTQYFGPGTRLTVL.

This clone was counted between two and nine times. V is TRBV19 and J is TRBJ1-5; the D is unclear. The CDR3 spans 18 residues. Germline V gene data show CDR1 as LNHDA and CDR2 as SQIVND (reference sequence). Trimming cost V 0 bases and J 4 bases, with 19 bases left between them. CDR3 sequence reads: CASSIEITRLGVNQPQHF. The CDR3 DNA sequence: TGTGCCAGTAGTATAGAAATTACGCGGTTAGGAGTTAATCAGCCCCAGCATTTT.

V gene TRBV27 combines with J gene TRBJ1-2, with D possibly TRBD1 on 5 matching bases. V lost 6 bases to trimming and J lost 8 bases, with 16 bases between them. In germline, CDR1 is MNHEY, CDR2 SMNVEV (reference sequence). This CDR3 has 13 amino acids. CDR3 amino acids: CASRLLPWGGYTF. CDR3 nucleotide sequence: TGTGCCAGCAGACTACTTCCCTGGGGGGGCTACACCTTC.

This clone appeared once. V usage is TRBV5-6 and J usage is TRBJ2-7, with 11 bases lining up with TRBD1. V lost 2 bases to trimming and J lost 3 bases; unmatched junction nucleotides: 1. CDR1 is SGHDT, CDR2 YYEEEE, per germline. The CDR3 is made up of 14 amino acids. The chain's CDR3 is CASSFGTGGYEQYF. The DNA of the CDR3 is TGTGCCAGCAGCTTCGGGACAGGGGGCTACGAGCAGTACTTC.

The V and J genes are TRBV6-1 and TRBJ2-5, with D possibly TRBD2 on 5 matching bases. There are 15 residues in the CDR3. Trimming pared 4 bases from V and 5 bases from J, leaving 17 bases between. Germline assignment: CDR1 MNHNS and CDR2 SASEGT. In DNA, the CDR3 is TGTGCCAGCAGTGTCCCCCCCGGGGTAGGGGAGACCCAGTACTTC. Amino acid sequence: CASSVPPGVGETQYF.

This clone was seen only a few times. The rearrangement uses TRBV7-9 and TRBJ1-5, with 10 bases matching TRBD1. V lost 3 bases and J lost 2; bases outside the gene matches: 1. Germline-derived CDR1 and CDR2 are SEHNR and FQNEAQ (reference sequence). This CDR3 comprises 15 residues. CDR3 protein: CASSFGQGGNQPQHF. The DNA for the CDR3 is TGTGCCAGCAGCTTCGGACAGGGGGGCAATCAGCCCCAGCATTTT.

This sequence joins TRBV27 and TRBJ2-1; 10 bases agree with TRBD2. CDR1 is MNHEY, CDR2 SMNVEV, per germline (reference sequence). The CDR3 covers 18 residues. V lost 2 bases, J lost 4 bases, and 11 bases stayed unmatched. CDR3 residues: CASSLRPSGRGFYNEQFF. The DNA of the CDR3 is TGTGCCAGCAGTTTAAGGCCCAGCGGGAGGGGATTTTACAATGAGCAGTTCTTC.

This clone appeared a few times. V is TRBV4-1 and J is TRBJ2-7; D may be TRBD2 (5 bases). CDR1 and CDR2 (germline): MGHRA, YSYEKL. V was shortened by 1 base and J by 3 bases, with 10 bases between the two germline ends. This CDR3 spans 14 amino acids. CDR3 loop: CASSQGGSGYEQYF. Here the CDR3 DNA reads TGCGCCAGCAGCCAAGGCGGGTCCGGCTACGAGCAGTACTTC.

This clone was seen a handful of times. DNA for the CDR3: TGTGCCTGGAGTGTAAAGGACCTCAACACCGGGGAGCTGTTTTTT. It specifies CAWSVKDLNTGELFF. J is TRBJ2-2 and V is TRBV30, with D unclear. Deletions cut 0 bases from V and 2 bases from J, with 10 bases between. Germline values: CDR1 GTSNPN, CDR2 SVGIG (reference sequence). The CDR3 extends over 15 amino acids.

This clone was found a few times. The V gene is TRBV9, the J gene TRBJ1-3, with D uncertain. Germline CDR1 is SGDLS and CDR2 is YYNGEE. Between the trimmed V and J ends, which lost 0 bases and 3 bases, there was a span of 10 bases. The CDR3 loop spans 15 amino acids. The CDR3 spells CASSVGQSIGNTIYF. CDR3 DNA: TGTGCCAGCAGCGTAGGGCAGAGCATTGGAAACACCATATATTTT.

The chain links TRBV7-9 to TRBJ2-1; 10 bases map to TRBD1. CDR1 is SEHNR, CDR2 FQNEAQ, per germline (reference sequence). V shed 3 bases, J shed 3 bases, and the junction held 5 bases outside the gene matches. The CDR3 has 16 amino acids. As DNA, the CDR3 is TGTGCCAGCAGCTTGGGGGACAGGGGTCTCTACAATGAGCAGTTCTTC. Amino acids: CASSLGDRGLYNEQFF.

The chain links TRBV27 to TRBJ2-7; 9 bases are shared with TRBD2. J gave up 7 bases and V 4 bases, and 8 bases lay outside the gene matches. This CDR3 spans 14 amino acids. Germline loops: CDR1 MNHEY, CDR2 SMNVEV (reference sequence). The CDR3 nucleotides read TGTGCCAGCAGTTCCGGGACTAGCTACTCGGAGCAGTACTTC. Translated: CASSSGTSYSEQYF.

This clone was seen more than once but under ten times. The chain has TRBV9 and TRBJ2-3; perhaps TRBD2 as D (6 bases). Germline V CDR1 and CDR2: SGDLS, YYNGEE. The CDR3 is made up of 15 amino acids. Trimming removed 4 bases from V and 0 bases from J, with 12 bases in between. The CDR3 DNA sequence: TGTGCCAGCAGCCCGGGGGACGCAAGCACAGATACGCAGTATTTT. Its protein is CASSPGDASTDTQYF.

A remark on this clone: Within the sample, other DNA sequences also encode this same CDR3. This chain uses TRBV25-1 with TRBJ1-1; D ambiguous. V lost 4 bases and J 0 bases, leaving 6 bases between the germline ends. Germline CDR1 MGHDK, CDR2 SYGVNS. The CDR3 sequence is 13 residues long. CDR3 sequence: CASSAQMNTEAFF. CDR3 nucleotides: TGTGCCAGCAGTGCCCAGATGAACACTGAAGCTTTCTTT.

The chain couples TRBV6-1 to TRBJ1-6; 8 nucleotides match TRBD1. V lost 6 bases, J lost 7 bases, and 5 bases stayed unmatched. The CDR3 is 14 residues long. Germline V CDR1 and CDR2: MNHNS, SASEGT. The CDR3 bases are TGTGCCAGCAGCCTGGACAGGGAAAATTCACCCCTCCACTTT. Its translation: CASSLDRENSPLHF.

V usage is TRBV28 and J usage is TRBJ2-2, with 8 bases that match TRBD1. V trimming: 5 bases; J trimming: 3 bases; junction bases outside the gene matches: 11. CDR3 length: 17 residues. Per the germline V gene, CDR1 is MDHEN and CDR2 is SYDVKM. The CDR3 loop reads CASSTFPGTGDTGELFF. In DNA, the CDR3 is TGTGCCAGCAGTACCTTCCCCGGGACAGGCGACACCGGGGAGCTGTTTTTT.

The CDR3 nucleotides are TGTGCCAGCAGTTCAGCGGGAAGAAGCACAGATACGCAGTATTTT. This sequence encodes CASSSAGRSTDTQYF. The chain links TRBV27 to TRBJ2-3; 7 bases line up with TRBD2. The CDR3 consists of 15 residues. With V trimmed by 4 bases and J by 0 bases, 4 bases remained unmatched. CDR1 is MNHEY, CDR2 SMNVEV, per germline (reference sequence).

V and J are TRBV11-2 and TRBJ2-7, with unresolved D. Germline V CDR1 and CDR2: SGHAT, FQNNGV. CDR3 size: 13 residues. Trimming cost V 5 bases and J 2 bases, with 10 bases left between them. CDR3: CASSPGSAYEQYF. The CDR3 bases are TGTGCCAGCAGCCCCGGATCAGCCTACGAGCAGTACTTC. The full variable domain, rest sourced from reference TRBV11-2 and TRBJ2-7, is EAGVAQSPRYKIIEKRQSVAFWCNPISGHATLYWYQQILGQGPKLLIQFQNNGVVDDSQLPKDRFSAERLKGVDSTLKIQPAKLEDSAVYLCASSPGSAYEQYFGPGTRLTVT.

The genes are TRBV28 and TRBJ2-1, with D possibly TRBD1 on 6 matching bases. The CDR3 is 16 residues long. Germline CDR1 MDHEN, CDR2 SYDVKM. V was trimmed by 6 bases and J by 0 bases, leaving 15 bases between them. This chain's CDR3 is CASSSGQPSSYNEQFF. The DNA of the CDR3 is TGTGCCAGCAGCTCAGGACAGCCGAGCTCCTACAATGAGCAGTTCTTC.

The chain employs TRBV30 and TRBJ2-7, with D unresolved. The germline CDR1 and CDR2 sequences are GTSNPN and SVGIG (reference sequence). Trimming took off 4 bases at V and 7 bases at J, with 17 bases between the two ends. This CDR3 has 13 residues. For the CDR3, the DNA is TGTGCCTGGACGGACCCGCCTGAGTGGGAGCAGTACTTC. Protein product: CAWTDPPEWEQYF. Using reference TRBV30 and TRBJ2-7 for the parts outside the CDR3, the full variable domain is SQTIHQWPATLVQPVGSPLSLECTVEGTSNPNLYWYRQAAGRGLQLLFYSVGIGQISSEVPQNLSASRPQDRQFILSSKKLLLSDSGFYLCAWTDPPEWEQYFGPGTRLTVT.

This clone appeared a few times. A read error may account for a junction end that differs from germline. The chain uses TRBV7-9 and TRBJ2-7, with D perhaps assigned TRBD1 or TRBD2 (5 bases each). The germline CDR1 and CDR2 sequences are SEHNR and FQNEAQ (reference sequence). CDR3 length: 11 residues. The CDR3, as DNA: TGTGCCAGCAGCTGGGAAGGGGAGCTGTACTTC. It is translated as CASSWEGELYF. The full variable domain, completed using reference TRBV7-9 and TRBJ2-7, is DTGVSQNPRHKITKRGQNVTFRCDPISEHNRLYWYRQTLGQGPEFLTYFQNEAQLEKSRLLSDRFSAERPKGSFSTLEIQRTEQGDSAMYLCASSWEGELYFGPGTRLTVT.

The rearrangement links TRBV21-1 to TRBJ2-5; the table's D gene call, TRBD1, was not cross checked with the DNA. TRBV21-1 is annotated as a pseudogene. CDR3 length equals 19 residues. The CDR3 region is CASSRPSPGTGGSAETQYF. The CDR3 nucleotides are TGTGCCAGCAGCAGACCGAGTCCCGGGACAGGGGGGTCGGCAGAGACCCAGTACTTC.

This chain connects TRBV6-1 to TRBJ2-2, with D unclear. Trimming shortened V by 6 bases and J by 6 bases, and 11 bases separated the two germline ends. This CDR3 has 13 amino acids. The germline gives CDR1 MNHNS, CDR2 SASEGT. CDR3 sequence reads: CASRGTEAGELFF. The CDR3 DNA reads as TGTGCCAGCAGGGGAACAGAGGCCGGGGAGCTGTTTTTT.

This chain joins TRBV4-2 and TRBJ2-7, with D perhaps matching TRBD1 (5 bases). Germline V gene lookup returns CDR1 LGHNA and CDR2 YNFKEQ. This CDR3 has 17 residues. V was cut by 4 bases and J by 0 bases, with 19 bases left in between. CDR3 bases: TGTGCCAGCAGCCGAGAACTCAGGGCGGAGAGCTCCTACGAGCAGTACTTC. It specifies CASSRELRAESSYEQYF.